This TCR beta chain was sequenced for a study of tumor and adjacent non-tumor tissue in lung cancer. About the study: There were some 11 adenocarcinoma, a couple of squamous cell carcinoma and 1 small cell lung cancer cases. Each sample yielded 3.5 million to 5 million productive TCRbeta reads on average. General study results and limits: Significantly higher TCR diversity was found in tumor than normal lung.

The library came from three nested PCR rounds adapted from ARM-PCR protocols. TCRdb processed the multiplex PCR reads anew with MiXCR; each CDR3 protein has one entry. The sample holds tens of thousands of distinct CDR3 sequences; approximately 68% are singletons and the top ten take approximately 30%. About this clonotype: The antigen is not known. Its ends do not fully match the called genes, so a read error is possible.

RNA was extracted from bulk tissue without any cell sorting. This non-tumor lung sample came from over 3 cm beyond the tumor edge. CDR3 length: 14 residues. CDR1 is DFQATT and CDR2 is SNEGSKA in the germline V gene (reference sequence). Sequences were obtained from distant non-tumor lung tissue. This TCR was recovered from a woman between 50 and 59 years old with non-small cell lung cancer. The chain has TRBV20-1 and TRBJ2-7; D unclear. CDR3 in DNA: TGCAGTGCCCCGTGGGTCCTTGGAACCTACGAGCACTACTTC. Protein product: CSAPWVLGTYEHYF.